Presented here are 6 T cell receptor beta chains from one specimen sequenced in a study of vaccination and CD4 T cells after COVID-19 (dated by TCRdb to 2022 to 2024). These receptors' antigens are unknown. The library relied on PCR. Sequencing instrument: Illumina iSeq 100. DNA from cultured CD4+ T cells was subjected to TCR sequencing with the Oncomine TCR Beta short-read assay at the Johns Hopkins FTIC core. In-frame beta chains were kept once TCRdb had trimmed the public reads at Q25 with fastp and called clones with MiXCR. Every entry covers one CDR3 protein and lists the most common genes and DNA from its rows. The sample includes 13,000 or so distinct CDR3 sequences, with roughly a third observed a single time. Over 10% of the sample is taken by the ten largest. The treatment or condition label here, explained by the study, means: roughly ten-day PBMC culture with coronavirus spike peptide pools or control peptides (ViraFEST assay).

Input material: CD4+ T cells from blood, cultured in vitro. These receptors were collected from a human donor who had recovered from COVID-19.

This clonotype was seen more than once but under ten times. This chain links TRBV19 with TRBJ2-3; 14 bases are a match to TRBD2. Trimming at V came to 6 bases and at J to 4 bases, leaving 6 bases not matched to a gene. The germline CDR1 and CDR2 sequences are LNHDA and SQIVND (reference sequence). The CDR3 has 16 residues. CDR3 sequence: CASRGTSGSWADTQYF. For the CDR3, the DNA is TGTGCCAGTAGGGGGACTAGCGGGAGTTGGGCAGATACGCAGTATTTT.

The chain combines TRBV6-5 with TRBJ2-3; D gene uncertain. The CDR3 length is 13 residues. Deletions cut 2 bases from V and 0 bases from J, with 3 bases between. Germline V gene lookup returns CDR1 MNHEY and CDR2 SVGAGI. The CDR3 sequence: CASSYLSTDTQYF. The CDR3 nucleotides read TGTGCCAGCAGTTACCTGAGCACAGATACGCAGTATTTT.

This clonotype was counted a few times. Here the CDR3 DNA reads TGTGCCACCAGCAGAGATTTTGGTGGGAATAATGAGCAGTTCTTC. Its protein is CATSRDFGGNNEQFF. The chain carries TRBV15 and TRBJ2-1, with no clear D. Germline-derived CDR1 and CDR2 are LNHNV and YYDKDF (reference sequence). The CDR3 runs 15 residues. The ends were cut back, 0 bases at V and 7 bases at J, with 13 bases in the middle.

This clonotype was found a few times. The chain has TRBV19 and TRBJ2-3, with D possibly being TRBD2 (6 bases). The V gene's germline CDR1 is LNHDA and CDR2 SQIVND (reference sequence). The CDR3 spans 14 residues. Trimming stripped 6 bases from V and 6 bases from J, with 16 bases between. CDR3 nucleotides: TGTGCCAGTAGGGGACTTACTAGACCGGATACGCAGTATTTT. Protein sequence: CASRGLTRPDTQYF.

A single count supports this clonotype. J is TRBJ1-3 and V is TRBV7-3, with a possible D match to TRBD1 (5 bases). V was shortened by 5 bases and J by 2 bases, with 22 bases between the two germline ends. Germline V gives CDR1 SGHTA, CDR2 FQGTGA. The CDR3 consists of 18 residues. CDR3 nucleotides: TGTGCCAGCAGCCCCCTAAGGTCCCCGTTAGGGGCTGGAAACACCATATATTTT. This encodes CASSPLRSPLGAGNTIYF.

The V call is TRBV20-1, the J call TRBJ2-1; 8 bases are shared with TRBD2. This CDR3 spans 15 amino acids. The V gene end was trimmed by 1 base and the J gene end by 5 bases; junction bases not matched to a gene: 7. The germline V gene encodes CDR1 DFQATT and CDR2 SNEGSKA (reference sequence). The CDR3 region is CSARGGSGKHNEQFF. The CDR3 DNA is TGCAGTGCTAGAGGCGGTAGCGGGAAGCACAATGAGCAGTTCTTC.